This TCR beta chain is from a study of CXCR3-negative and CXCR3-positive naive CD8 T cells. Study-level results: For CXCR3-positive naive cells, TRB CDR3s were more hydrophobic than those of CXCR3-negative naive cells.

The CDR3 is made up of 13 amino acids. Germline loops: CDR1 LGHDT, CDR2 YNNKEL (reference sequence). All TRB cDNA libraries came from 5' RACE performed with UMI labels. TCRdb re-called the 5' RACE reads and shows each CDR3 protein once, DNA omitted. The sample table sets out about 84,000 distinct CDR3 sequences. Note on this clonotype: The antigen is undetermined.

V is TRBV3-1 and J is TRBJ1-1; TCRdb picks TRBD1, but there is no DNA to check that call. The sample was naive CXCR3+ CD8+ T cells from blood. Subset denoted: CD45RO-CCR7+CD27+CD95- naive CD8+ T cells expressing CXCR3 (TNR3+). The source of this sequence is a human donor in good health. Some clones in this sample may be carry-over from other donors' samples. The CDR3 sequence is CASSGQMNTEAFF.